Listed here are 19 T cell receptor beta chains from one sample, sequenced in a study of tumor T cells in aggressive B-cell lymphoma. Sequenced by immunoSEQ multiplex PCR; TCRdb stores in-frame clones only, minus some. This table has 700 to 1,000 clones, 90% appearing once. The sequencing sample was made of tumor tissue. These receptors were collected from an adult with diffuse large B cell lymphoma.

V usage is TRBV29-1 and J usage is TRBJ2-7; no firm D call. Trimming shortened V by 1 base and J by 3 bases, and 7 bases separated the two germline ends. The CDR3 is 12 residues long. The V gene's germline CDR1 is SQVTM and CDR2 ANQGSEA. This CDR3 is CSVEVYSYEQYF. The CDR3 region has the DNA TGCAGCGTTGAAGTCTACAGCTACGAGCAGTACTTC.

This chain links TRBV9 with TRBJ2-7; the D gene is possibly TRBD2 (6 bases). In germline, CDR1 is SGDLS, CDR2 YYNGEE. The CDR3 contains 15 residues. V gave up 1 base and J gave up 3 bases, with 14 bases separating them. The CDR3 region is CASSVNPAGFYEQYF. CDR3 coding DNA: TGTGCCAGCAGCGTAAATCCCGCGGGGTTCTACGAGCAGTACTTC.

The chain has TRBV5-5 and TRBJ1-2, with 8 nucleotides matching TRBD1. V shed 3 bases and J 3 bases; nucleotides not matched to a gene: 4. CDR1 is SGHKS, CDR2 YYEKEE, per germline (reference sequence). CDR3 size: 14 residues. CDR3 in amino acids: CASSYQGADYGYTF. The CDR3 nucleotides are TGTGCCAGCAGCTATCAGGGGGCTGACTATGGCTACACCTTC.

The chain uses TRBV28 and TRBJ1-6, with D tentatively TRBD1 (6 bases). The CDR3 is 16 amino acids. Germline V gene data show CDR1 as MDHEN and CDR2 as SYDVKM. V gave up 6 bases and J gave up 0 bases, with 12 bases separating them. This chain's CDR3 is CASRIQGSSYNSPLHF. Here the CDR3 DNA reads TGTGCCAGCAGGATACAGGGAAGCTCCTATAATTCACCCCTCCACTTT.

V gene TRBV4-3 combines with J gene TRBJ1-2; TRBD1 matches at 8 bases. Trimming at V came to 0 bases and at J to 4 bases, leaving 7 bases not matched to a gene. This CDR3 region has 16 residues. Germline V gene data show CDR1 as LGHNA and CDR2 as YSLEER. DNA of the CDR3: TGCGCCAGCAGCCAAGATAGAGGACAGGGAGGCTATGGCTACACCTTC. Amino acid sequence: CASSQDRGQGGYGYTF.

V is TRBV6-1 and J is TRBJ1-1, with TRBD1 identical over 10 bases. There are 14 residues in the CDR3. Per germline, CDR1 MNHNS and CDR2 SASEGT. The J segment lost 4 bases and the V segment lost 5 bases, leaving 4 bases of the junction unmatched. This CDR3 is CASSPRTGGTEAFF. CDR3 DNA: TGTGCCAGCAGTCCCAGGACAGGGGGCACTGAAGCTTTCTTT.

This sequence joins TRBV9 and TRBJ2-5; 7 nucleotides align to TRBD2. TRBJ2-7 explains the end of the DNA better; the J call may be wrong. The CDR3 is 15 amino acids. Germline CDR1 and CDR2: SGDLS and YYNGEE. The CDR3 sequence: CASSVGAGAAYEQYF. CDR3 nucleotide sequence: TGTGCCAGCAGCGTAGGGGCGGGAGCCGCCTACGAGCAGTACTTC.

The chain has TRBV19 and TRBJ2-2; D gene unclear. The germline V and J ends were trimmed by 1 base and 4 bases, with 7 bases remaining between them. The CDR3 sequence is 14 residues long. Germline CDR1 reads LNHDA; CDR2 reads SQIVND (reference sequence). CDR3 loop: CASSIVRFTGELFF. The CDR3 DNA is TGTGCCAGTAGTATAGTCAGGTTCACCGGGGAGCTGTTTTTT. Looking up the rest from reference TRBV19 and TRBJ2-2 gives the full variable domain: DGGITQSPKYLFRKEGQNVTLSCEQNLNHDAMYWYRQDPGQGLRLIYYSQIVNDFQKGDIAEGYSVSREKKESFPLTVTSAQKNPTAFYLCASSIVRFTGELFFGEGSRLTVL.

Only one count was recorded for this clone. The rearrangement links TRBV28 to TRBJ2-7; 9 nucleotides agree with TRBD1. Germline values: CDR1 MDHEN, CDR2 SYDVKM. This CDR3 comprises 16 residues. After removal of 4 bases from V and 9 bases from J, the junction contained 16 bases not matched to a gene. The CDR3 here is CASSSSRDRDLYGQYF. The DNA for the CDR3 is TGTGCCAGCAGTTCGTCCCGGGACAGGGACCTTTATGGGCAGTACTTC.

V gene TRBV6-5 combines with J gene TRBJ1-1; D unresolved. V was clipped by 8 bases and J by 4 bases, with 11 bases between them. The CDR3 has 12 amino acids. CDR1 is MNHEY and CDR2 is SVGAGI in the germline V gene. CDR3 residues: CASGREGTEAFF. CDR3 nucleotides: TGTGCCAGCGGTCGGGAGGGCACTGAAGCTTTCTTT.

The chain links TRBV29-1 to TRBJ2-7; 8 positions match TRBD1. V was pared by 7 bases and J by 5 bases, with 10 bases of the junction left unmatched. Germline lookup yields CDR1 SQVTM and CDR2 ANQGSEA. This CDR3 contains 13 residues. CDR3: CSALSDRGHEQYF. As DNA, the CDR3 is TGCAGCGCCCTTAGCGACAGGGGCCACGAGCAGTACTTC.

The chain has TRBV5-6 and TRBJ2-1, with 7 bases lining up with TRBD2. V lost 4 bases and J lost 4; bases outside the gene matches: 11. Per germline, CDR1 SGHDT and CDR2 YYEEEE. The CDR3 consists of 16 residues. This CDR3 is CASSRRWRESYNEQFF. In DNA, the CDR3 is TGTGCCAGCAGCCGGAGATGGCGGGAGAGTTACAATGAGCAGTTCTTC. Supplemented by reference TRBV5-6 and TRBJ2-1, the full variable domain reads DAGVTQSPTHLIKTRGQQVTLRCSPKSGHDTVSWYQQALGQGPQFIFQYYEEEERQRGNFPDRFSGHQFPNYSSELNVNALLLGDSALYLCASSRRWRESYNEQFFGPGTRLTVL.

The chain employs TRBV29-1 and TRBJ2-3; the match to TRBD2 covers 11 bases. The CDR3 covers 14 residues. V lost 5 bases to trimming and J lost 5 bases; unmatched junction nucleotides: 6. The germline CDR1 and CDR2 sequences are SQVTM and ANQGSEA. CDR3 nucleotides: TGCAGCGTTTCCGTAGCGGGAGGGGAAGATACGCAGTATTTT. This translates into CSVSVAGGEDTQYF.

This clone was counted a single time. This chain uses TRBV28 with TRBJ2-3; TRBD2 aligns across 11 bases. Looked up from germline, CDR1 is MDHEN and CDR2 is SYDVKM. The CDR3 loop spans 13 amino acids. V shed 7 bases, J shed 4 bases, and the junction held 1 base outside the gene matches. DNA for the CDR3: TGTGCCAGCAAGGGACTAGCGGCAGATACGCAGTATTTT. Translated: CASKGLAADTQYF. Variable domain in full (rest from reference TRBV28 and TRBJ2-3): DVKVTQSSRYLVKRTGEKVFLECVQDMDHENMFWYRQDPGLGLRLIYFSYDVKMKEKGDIPEGYSVSREKKERFSLILESASTNQTSMYLCASKGLAADTQYFGPGTRLTVL.

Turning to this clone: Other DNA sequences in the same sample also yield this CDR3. This CDR3 reads CASSVQGGTTDTQYF. As DNA, the CDR3 is TGTGCCAGCAGCGTACAGGGCGGGACGACCGATACGCAGTATTTT. The chain couples TRBV9 to TRBJ2-3, with D perhaps TRBD2 (6 bases). The CDR3 runs 15 residues. Trimming took off 1 base at V and 6 bases at J, with 15 bases between the two ends. The V gene's germline CDR1 is SGDLS and CDR2 YYNGEE.

The CDR3 sequence is CASSPGLANTGELFF. The CDR3 DNA sequence: TGCGCCAGCAGCCCGGGACTTGCGAACACCGGGGAGCTGTTTTTT. The V and J genes are TRBV4-3 and TRBJ2-2; TRBD2 is a possible D gene (6 bases). The CDR3 extends over 15 amino acids. Trimming removed 4 bases at V and 0 bases at J, with 9 bases between. The germline gives CDR1 LGHNA, CDR2 YSLEER.

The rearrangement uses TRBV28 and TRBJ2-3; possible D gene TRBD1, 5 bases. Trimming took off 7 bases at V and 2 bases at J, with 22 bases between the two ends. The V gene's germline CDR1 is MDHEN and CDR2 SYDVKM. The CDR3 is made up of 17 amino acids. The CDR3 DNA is TGTGCCAGCACAAAACCTCCCCCAGGGCCATTCACAGATACGCAGTATTTT. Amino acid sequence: CASTKPPPGPFTDTQYF.

CDR3 region: CASSLGTAGEQFF. DNA for the CDR3: TGTGCCAGCAGCCTAGGGACAGCGGGTGAGCAGTTCTTC. J is TRBJ2-1 and V is TRBV28; perhaps TRBD1 as D (7 bases). CDR1 and CDR2 (germline): MDHEN, SYDVKM. V gave up 6 bases and J gave up 9 bases, with 15 bases separating them. This CDR3 contains 13 residues.

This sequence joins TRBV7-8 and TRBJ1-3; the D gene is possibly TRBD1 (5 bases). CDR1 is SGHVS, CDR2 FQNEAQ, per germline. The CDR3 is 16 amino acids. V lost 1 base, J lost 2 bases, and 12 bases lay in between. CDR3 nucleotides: TGTGCCAGCAGCTTAGTATCCCCAGGGACTGGAAACACCATATATTTT. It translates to CASSLVSPGTGNTIYF.